Presented here are 29 T cell receptor beta chains from one specimen sequenced in a study of blood T cell repertoires in COVID-19. Sequenced by immunoSEQ multiplex PCR; TCRdb stores in-frame clones only, minus some. The data contain approximately 300,000 clones, roughly 85% of them seen just once; the ten biggest clones take up about 4.3%. The sample was PBMCs or T cells enriched from blood (not recorded which). These receptors were taken from a woman aged 25 to 39 who had recovered from COVID-19.

J is TRBJ2-1 and V is TRBV28; D is possibly TRBD2 (5 bases). The germline V gene encodes CDR1 MDHEN and CDR2 SYDVKM. This CDR3 comprises 13 residues. The V end lost 7 bases, the J end lost 8 bases, and 15 bases lay between the germline ends. The CDR3: CASNDNERDEQFF. As DNA, the CDR3 is TGTGCCAGCAACGACAACGAGAGGGATGAGCAGTTCTTC.

This sequence joins TRBV18 and TRBJ2-3; D is unresolved. From germline, CDR1 is KGHSH and CDR2 LQKENI. Trimming stripped 6 bases from V and 6 bases from J, with 13 bases between. CDR3 length: 13 amino acids. CDR3 coding DNA: TGTGCCAGCTCTCCCCTCCCGTCGGATACGCAGTATTTT. Translation gives CASSPLPSDTQYF.

The chain is built from TRBV5-1 and TRBJ1-1; 10 bases line up with TRBD1. The CDR3 is 16 amino acids. Losses at the gene ends were 7 bases for V and 5 bases for J; bases not matched to a gene: 14. Germline lookup yields CDR1 SGHRS and CDR2 YFSETQ. CDR3 region: CASATGPGQGWTEAFF. CDR3 sequence (DNA): TGCGCCAGCGCCACGGGACCGGGACAGGGGTGGACTGAAGCTTTCTTT.

The chain is built from TRBV6-5 and TRBJ1-1; D uncertain. The germline V gene encodes CDR1 MNHEY and CDR2 SVGAGI. This CDR3 is 13 amino acids long. Trimming removed 7 bases at V and 2 bases at J, with 11 bases between. The CDR3 DNA reads TGTGCCAGCAAAGGGAGATCAAACACTGAAGCTTTCTTT. Protein: CASKGRSNTEAFF.

The V call is TRBV19, the J call TRBJ2-2, with 10 positions matching TRBD2. Germline V gives CDR1 LNHDA, CDR2 SQIVND (reference sequence). The CDR3 consists of 14 residues. J was trimmed by 6 bases and V by 7 bases; bases with no gene match: 5. CDR3 protein: CASNPGLASGELFF. CDR3 bases: TGTGCCAGTAATCCGGGACTAGCGTCCGGGGAGCTGTTTTTT.

The sample holds one count of this clone. The V call is TRBV3-1 (or the pseudogene TRBV3-2), the J call TRBJ2-6; no clear D. The CDR3 runs to 16 residues. The V end was cut by 1 base, the J end by 1 base, with 8 bases between. Germline V gene sequence: CDR1 LGHDT, CDR2 YNNKEL (reference sequence). The DNA for the CDR3 is TGTGCCAGCAGCCAAGTCTGGCTGTCTGGGGCCAACGTCCTGACTTTC. Amino acids: CASSQVWLSGANVLTF.

The chain uses TRBV19 and TRBJ1-6; D might be TRBD1 (6 bases). V lost 10 bases, J lost 0 bases, and 10 bases lay in between. The germline V gene has CDR1 LNHDA and CDR2 SQIVND (reference sequence). There are 14 residues in the CDR3. CDR3: CATQDSSYNSPLHF. The CDR3 nucleotides read TGTGCCACTCAGGACAGCTCCTATAATTCACCCCTCCACTTT.

V usage is TRBV6-4 and J usage is TRBJ2-3; no reliable D call. Per germline, CDR1 MRHNA and CDR2 SNTAGT. V lost 6 bases and J lost 5, with 15 bases in between. The CDR3 has 14 amino acids. In DNA form, the CDR3 reads TGTGCCAGCAGAGTGCCCTCGAGGAAAGATACGCAGTATTTT. Amino acid sequence: CASRVPSRKDTQYF.

This clone was observed a single time. The V and J genes are TRBV28 and TRBJ1-2; 8 nucleotides match TRBD1. The V segment lost 11 bases and the J segment 2 bases; nucleotides outside the gene matches: 7. Germline assignment: CDR1 MDHEN and CDR2 SYDVKM. The CDR3 spans 13 residues. CDR3 coding DNA: TGTGCCTCCCAGGGGGCAGGCAACTATGGCTACACCTTC. Protein product: CASQGAGNYGYTF.

The chain uses TRBV14 and TRBJ2-2, with D perhaps matching TRBD1 (6 bases). Germline lookup yields CDR1 SGHDN and CDR2 FVKESK. Trimming pared 1 base from V and 3 bases from J, leaving 9 bases between. The length of the CDR3 is 15 residues. The CDR3 sequence: CASSQVGGYTGELFF. The CDR3 DNA sequence: TGTGCCAGCAGCCAAGTAGGGGGTTACACCGGGGAGCTGTTTTTT.

The chain recombines TRBV27 with TRBJ2-6; D perhaps matches TRBD1 (5 bases). Trimming removed 0 bases at V and 4 bases at J, with 10 bases between. CDR1 MNHEY and CDR2 SMNVEV come from the germline V gene (reference sequence). The CDR3 consists of 16 residues. Here the CDR3 reads CASSLSSRAGANVLTF. CDR3 nucleotide sequence: TGTGCCAGCAGTTTATCTTCCAGGGCCGGGGCCAACGTCCTGACTTTC. The variable domain in full, completed from reference TRBV27 and TRBJ2-6, reads EAQVTQNPRYLITVTGKKLTVTCSQNMNHEYMSWYRQDPGLGLRQIYYSMNVEVTDKGDVPEGYKVSRKEKRNFPLILESPSPNQTSLYFCASSLSSRAGANVLTFGAGSRLTVL.

The chain is built from TRBV24-1 and TRBJ2-7, with 7 positions matching TRBD1. The CDR3 has 13 amino acids. The V segment lost 3 bases and the J segment 5 bases; nucleotides outside the gene matches: 3. Germline values: CDR1 KGHDR, CDR2 SFDVKD. The CDR3 reads CATSDTGAHEQYF. In nucleotides, the CDR3 is TGTGCCACCAGTGATACAGGGGCCCACGAGCAGTACTTC.

V gene TRBV19 combines with J gene TRBJ1-2; no definite D call. The germline gives CDR1 LNHDA, CDR2 SQIVND (reference sequence). This CDR3 contains 14 residues. V gave up 7 bases and J gave up 4 bases, with 16 bases separating them. The CDR3 DNA follows: TGTGCCAGTACCGATTCTAGACGGTCCTATGGCTACACCTTC. Translated, it gives CASTDSRRSYGYTF.

This clone was detected only once. The CDR3 is CASTSRRQGSASGMRDVHEQYF. The CDR3 coding sequence is TGTGCCAGCACCAGCAGGAGACAGGGCTCGGCTAGCGGGATGAGAGATGTCCACGAGCAGTACTTC. The chain joins TRBV7-9 to TRBJ2-7, with 9 nucleotides matching TRBD2. The CDR3 sequence is 22 residues long. CDR1 SEHNR and CDR2 FQNEAQ come from the germline V gene (reference sequence). V dropped 7 bases and J dropped 5; count of bases not matched to a gene: 33.

V and J are TRBV4-1 and TRBJ1-1; no clear D gene. Germline CDR1 reads MGHRA; CDR2 reads YSYEKL. The length of the CDR3 is 14 residues. Trimming pared 3 bases from V and 10 bases from J, leaving 18 bases between. CDR3 DNA: TGCGCCAGCAGCCAGACGGACGGCCGAGGGAGAGCTTTCTTT. Its protein product is CASSQTDGRGRAFF.

The chain couples TRBV15 to TRBJ1-2; D call uncertain. CDR1 and CDR2 from the germline V gene are LNHNV and YYDKDF (reference sequence). There are 12 residues in the CDR3. V dropped 4 bases and J dropped 4 bases, with 7 bases sitting between them. CDR3 in amino acids: CATSNGVYGYTF. As DNA, the CDR3 is TGTGCCACCAGCAACGGGGTCTATGGCTACACCTTC. Filled out from reference TRBV15 and TRBJ1-2, the complete variable domain reads DAMVIQNPRYQVTQFGKPVTLSCSQTLNHNVMYWYQQKSSQAPKLLFHYYDKDFNNEADTPDNFQSRRPNTSFCFLDIRSPGLGDTAMYLCATSNGVYGYTFGSGTRLTVV.

Points on this clone: Other DNA sequences in the same sample also yield this CDR3. The CDR3: CASSSTSGTYNEQFF. The CDR3 nucleotides are TGCGCCAGCAGCTCGACTAGCGGTACGTACAATGAGCAGTTCTTC. The chain employs TRBV5-1 and TRBJ2-1; 9 positions agree with TRBD2. The ends lost 3 bases at V and 4 bases at J; junction bases unmatched: 5. Germline V CDR1 and CDR2: SGHRS, YFSETQ. This CDR3 comprises 15 residues. The full variable domain, rest sourced from reference TRBV5-1 and TRBJ2-1, is KAGVTQTPRYLIKTRGQQVTLSCSPISGHRSVSWYQQTPGQGLQFLFEYFSETQRNKGNFPGRFSGRQFSNSRSEMNVSTLELGDSALYLCASSSTSGTYNEQFFGPGTRLTVL.

The chain is built from TRBV28 and TRBJ2-1; TRBD2 matches 12 bases. CDR3 length equals 16 residues. In germline, CDR1 is MDHEN, CDR2 SYDVKM. V trimming: 4 bases; J trimming: 5 bases; junction bases outside the gene matches: 6. CDR3 sequence reads: CASSSPGTSGHNEQFF. CDR3 in DNA: TGTGCCAGCAGTTCCCCAGGGACTAGCGGGCACAATGAGCAGTTCTTC. Variable domain in full (rest from reference TRBV28 and TRBJ2-1): DVKVTQSSRYLVKRTGEKVFLECVQDMDHENMFWYRQDPGLGLRLIYFSYDVKMKEKGDIPEGYSVSREKKERFSLILESASTNQTSMYLCASSSPGTSGHNEQFFGPGTRLTVL.

The chain carries TRBV27 and TRBJ2-5; D is possibly TRBD2 (5 bases). The V end lost 6 bases, the J end lost 2 bases, and 10 bases lay between the germline ends. Germline V lookup: CDR1 MNHEY, CDR2 SMNVEV (reference sequence). This CDR3 has 13 amino acids. The DNA of the CDR3 is TGTGCCAGCAGGAGGGTGGGACAAGAGACCCAGTACTTC. It is translated as CASRRVGQETQYF.

The chain couples TRBV5-1 to TRBJ2-7; possibly TRBD2 for D (5 bases). Trimming removed 6 bases from V and 0 bases from J, with 13 bases in between. This CDR3 region has 14 residues. Germline CDR1 and CDR2: SGHRS and YFSETQ. The CDR3 sequence: CASKTGSPSYEQYF. The CDR3, as DNA: TGCGCCAGCAAGACGGGGTCCCCCTCCTACGAGCAGTACTTC.

The chain recombines TRBV6-1 with TRBJ1-1; TRBD1 matches at 10 bases. Germline V gene sequence: CDR1 MNHNS, CDR2 SASEGT. The CDR3 contains 14 residues. V was pared by 3 bases and J by 3 bases, with 1 base of the junction left unmatched. The CDR3 loop reads CASSEGQGYTEAFF. The DNA for the CDR3 is TGTGCCAGCAGTGAGGGACAGGGGTACACTGAAGCTTTCTTT.

The chain combines TRBV19 with TRBJ1-4; 8 bases are a match to TRBD1. Germline CDR1 reads LNHDA; CDR2 reads SQIVND (reference sequence). CDR3 length: 15 residues. V lost 3 bases, J lost 8 bases, and 8 bases stayed unmatched. This CDR3 reads CASSIDRGRREKLFF. CDR3 bases: TGTGCCAGTAGTATCGACAGGGGTCGGAGGGAAAAACTGTTTTTT.

This clone was recorded once. The V call is TRBV2, the J call TRBJ1-1; perhaps TRBD1 as D (5 bases). CDR3 length: 13 residues. The germline V and J ends were trimmed by 8 bases and 4 bases, with 14 bases remaining between them. Per the germline V gene, CDR1 is SNHLY and CDR2 is FYNNEI. The CDR3 nucleotides are TGTGCCAGCCATGGGGGGATGGTCACTGAAGCTTTCTTT. Its translation: CASHGGMVTEAFF. Variable domain in full (rest from reference TRBV2 and TRBJ1-1): EPEVTQTPSHQVTQMGQEVILRCVPISNHLYFYWYRQILGQKVEFLVSFYNNEISEKSEIFDDQFSVERPDGSNFTLKIRSTKLEDSAMYFCASHGGMVTEAFFGQGTRLTVV.

The chain employs TRBV25-1 and TRBJ2-5; 10 positions agree with TRBD2. Germline values: CDR1 MGHDK, CDR2 SYGVNS. Losses at the gene ends were 4 bases for V and 0 bases for J; bases not matched to a gene: 2. The CDR3 extends over 15 amino acids. DNA for the CDR3: TGTGCCAGCAGTGTCGGACTAGCGGACCAAGAGACCCAGTACTTC. Translation gives CASSVGLADQETQYF. Using reference TRBV25-1 and TRBJ2-5 for the parts outside the CDR3, the full variable domain is EADIYQTPRYLVIGTGKKITLECSQTMGHDKMYWYQQDPGMELHLIHYSYGVNSTEKGDLSSESTVSRIRTEHFPLTLESARPSHTSQYLCASSVGLADQETQYFGPGTRLLVL.

V and J are TRBV9 and TRBJ1-2; D is ambiguous. Per the germline V gene, CDR1 is SGDLS and CDR2 is YYNGEE. The V end lost 0 bases, the J end lost 4 bases, and 10 bases lay between the germline ends. The length of the CDR3 is 14 residues. In DNA form, the CDR3 reads TGTGCCAGCAGCGTAGACGGGGAGGTCTATGGCTACACCTTC. It is translated as CASSVDGEVYGYTF.

This rearrangement joins TRBV19 to TRBJ2-1; perhaps TRBD2 as D (6 bases). Deletions cut 6 bases from V and 7 bases from J, with 16 bases between. CDR3 length: 14 amino acids. Germline V gives CDR1 LNHDA, CDR2 SQIVND (reference sequence). CDR3 sequence: CASRMGGGSNEQFF. CDR3 sequence (DNA): TGTGCCAGTAGGATGGGGGGAGGATCGAATGAGCAGTTCTTC.

The sample holds one count of this clone. The chain carries TRBV5-5 and TRBJ1-1; a possible D gene is TRBD1 (5 bases). V shed 0 bases and J shed 11 bases, with 20 bases lying between them. The CDR3 length is 15 residues. Germline CDR1 reads SGHKS; CDR2 reads YYEKEE (reference sequence). Written as DNA, the CDR3 is TGTGCCAGCAGCTTGGATAATCCGGGGGGTCGCTTGGCTTTCTTT. Protein product: CASSLDNPGGRLAFF.

This clone showed up many times. The chain recombines TRBV2 with TRBJ2-7, with 7 positions matching TRBD1. CDR1 and CDR2 from the germline V gene are SNHLY and FYNNEI. This CDR3 spans 13 amino acids. V lost 11 bases, J lost 1 base, and 8 bases stayed unmatched. The DNA for the CDR3 is TGTGCCGGAACCGGGACAGATTCCTACGAGCAGTACTTC. Translation gives CAGTGTDSYEQYF. Full variable domain (rest looked up from reference TRBV2 and TRBJ2-7): EPEVTQTPSHQVTQMGQEVILRCVPISNHLYFYWYRQILGQKVEFLVSFYNNEISEKSEIFDDQFSVERPDGSNFTLKIRSTKLEDSAMYFCAGTGTDSYEQYFGPGTRLTVT.

J is TRBJ1-2 and V is TRBV10-3; 9 nucleotides align to TRBD1. CDR1 and CDR2 (germline): ENHRY, SYGVKD. The V gene end was trimmed by 4 bases and the J gene end by 5 bases; junction bases not matched to a gene: 20. CDR3 size: 19 residues. In DNA, the CDR3 is TGTGCCATCAGTGTAGGGACAGGGTTCTATCCTCAGCCTATTTATGGCTACACCTTC. Protein sequence: CAISVGTGFYPQPIYGYTF.